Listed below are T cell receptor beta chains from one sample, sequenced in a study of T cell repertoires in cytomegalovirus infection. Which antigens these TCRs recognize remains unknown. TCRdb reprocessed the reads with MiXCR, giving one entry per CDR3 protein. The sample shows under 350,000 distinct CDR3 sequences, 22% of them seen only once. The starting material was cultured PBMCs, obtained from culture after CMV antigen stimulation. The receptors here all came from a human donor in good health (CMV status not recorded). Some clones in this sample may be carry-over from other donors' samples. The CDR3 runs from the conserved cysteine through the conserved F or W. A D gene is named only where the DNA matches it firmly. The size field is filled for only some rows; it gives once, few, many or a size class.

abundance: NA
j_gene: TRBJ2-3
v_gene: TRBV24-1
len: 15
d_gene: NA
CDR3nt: TGTGCCACCAGTGATTCGTTAAATGGGACAGATACGCAGTATTTT
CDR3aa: CATSDSLNGTDTQYF

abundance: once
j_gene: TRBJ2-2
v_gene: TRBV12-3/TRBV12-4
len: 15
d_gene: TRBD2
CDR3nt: TGTGCCAGCAGTTTAGTAGCGGGAGAGACCGGGGAGCTGTTTTTT
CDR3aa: CASSLVAGETGELFF

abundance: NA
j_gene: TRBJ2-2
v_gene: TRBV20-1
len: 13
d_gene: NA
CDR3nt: TGCAGTGCTAGCGTGCCGAACACCGGGGAGCTGTTTTTT
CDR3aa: CSASVPNTGELFF

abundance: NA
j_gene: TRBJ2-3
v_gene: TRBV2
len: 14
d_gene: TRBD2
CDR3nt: TGTGTCAGCAGTGAGCGGGAAACTTCAGATACGCAGTATTTT
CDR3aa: CVSSERETSDTQYF

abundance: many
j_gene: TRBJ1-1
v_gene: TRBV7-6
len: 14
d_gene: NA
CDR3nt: TGTGCCAGCAGCTTAGTCGGCGAATTTCCTGAAGCTTTCTTT
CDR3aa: CASSLVGEFPEAFF

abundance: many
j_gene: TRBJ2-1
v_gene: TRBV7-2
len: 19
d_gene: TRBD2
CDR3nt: TGTGCCAGCAGCTTAACGAATCCGGGACTAGCGGGAGTGGGGAATGAGCAGTTCTTC
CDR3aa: CASSLTNPGLAGVGNEQFF

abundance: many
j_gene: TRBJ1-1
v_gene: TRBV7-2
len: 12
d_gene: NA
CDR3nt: TGTGCCAGCAGCTTAGACGGCACTGAAGCTTTCTTT
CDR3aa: CASSLDGTEAFF

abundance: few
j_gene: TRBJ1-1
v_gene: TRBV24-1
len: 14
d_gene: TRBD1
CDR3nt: TGTGCCACCAGAAAGACAGGGGGGAACACTGAAGCTTTCTTT
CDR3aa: CATRKTGGNTEAFF

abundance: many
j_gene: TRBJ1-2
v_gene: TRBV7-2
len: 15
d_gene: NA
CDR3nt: TGTGCCAGCAGCTTCTTGATACCCTCTAACTATGGCTACACCTTC
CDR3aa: CASSFLIPSNYGYTF

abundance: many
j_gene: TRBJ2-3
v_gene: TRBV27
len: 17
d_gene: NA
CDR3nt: TGTGCCAGCAGTTTATCGCTTTTTGCGGAGGCGACCCGTACGCAGTATTTT
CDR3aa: CASSLSLFAEATRTQYF

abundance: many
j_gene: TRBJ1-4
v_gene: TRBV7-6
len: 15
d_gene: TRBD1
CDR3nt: TGTGCCAGCAGCTCTCCGGGACAGGGGAGAGAAAAACTGTTTTTT
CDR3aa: CASSSPGQGREKLFF

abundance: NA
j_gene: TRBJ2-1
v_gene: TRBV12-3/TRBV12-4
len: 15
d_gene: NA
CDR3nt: TGTGCCAGCAGTCCCCCCGGGACTGTTTACAATGAGCAGTTCTTC
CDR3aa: CASSPPGTVYNEQFF

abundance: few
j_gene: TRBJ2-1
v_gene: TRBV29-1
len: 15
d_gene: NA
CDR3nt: TGCAGCGTTGAGGGTAGGGATAGCAGCTACAATGAGCAGTTCTTC
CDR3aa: CSVEGRDSSYNEQFF

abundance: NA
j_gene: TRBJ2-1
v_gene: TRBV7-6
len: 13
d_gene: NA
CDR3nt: TGTGCCAGCAGCTTAGTTGGGAGCAATGAGCAGTTCTTC
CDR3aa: CASSLVGSNEQFF

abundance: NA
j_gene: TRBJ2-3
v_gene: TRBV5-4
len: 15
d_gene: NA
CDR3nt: TGTGCCAGCAGCATAAATCGCCTAAACACAGATACGCAGTATTTT
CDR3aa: CASSINRLNTDTQYF

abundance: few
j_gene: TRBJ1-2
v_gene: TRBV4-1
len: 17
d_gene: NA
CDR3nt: TGCGCCAGCAGCCAAGCGGAGACCCTCAGGGGTAACTATGGCTACACCTTC
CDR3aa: CASSQAETLRGNYGYTF

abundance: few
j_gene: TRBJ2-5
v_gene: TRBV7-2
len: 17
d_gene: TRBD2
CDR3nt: TGTGCCAGCAGCTTAGTGAGGCAGCGGGAGGGCCTGGGGACCCAGTACTTC
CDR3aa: CASSLVRQREGLGTQYF

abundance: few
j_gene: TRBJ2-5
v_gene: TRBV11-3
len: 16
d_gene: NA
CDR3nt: TGTGCCAGCAGTAAATCACATGGGGGGCGGGGAGAGACCCAGTACTTC
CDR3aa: CASSKSHGGRGETQYF

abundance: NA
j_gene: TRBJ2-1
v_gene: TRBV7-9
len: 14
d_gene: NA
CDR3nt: TGTGCCAGCAGCTTAAGTACAGGGATTAATGAGCAGTTCTTC
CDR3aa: CASSLSTGINEQFF

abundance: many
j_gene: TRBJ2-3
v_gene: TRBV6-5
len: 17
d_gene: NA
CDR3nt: TGTGCCAGCAGTCAACGGCGGACAAGTGAGATAACAGATACGCAGTATTTT
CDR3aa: CASSQRRTSEITDTQYF

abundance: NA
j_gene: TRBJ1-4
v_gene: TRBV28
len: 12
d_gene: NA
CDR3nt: TGTGCCAGCATAGACAGCGGGGAAAAACTGTTTTTT
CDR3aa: CASIDSGEKLFF

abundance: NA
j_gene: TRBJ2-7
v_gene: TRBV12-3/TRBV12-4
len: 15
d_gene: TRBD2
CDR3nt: TGTGCCAGCAGTTTTGGAGGACTAGGCACGTACGAGCAGTACTTC
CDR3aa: CASSFGGLGTYEQYF

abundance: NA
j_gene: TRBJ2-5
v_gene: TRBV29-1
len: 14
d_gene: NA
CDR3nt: TGCAGCGTTAGGTCATGGGGATCCCAAGAGACCCAGTACTTC
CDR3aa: CSVRSWGSQETQYF

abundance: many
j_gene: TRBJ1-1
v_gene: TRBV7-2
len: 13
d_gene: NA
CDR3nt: TGTGCCAGCAGCTTAGGCTGGGCGGGTGAAGCTTTCTTT
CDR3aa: CASSLGWAGEAFF

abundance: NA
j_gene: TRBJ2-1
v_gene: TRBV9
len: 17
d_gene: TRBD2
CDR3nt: TGTGCCAGCAGCGTAGGCGGGACTAGCGGGATTCAGAATGAGCAGTTCTTC
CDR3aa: CASSVGGTSGIQNEQFF

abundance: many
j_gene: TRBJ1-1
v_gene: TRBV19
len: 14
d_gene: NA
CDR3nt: TGTGCCAGTAGTAGGGCAGCACAGAACACTGAAGCTTTCTTT
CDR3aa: CASSRAAQNTEAFF

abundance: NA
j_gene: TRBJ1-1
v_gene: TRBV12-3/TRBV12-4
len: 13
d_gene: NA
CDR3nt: TGTGCCAGCAGTTTAGGGGTTGCCACTGAAGCTTTCTTT
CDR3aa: CASSLGVATEAFF

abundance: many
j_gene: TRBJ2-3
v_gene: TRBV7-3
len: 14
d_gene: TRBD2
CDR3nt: TGTGCCAGCAGCTTAGGCGGGAGATCAGATACGCAGTATTTT
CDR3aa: CASSLGGRSDTQYF

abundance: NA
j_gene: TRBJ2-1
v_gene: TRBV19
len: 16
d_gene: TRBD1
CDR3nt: TGTGCCAGTAGTACCGGGACAGGATTTTCCTACAATGAGCAGTTCTTC
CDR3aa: CASSTGTGFSYNEQFF

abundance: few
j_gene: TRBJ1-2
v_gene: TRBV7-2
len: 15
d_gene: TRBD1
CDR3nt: TGTGCCAGCAGCTTAGCGCCAGGGGGCGCGAATGGCTACACCTTC
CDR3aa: CASSLAPGGANGYTF

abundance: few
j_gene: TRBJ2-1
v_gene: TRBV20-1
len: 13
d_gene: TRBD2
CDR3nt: TGCAGTGCTAGAGGTAGCGGGAAAAATGAGCAGTTCTTC
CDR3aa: CSARGSGKNEQFF

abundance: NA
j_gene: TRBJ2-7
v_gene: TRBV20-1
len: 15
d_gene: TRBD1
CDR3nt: TGCAGTGCTACCACCCCGGACAGGGGGCGTTACGAGCAGTACTTC
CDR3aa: CSATTPDRGRYEQYF

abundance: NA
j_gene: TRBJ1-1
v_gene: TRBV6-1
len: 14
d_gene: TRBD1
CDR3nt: TGTGCCAGCAGTGGTACAGGGGGAAGCACTGAAGCTTTCTTT
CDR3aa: CASSGTGGSTEAFF

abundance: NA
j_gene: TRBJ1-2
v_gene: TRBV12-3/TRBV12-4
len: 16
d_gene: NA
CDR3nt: TGTGCCAGCAGTTTTAGGGCAGCCGCAGCCAACTATGGCTACACCTTC
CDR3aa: CASSFRAAAANYGYTF

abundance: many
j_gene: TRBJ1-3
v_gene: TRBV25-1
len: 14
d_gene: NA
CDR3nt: TGTGCCAGCAGTGAGGAGAGGTCTGGAAACACCATATATTTT
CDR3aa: CASSEERSGNTIYF

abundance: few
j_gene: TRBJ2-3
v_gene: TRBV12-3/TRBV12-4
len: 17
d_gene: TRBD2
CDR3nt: TGTGCCAGCAGTCCAGGGACTAGCGGGACATTGGCAGATACGCAGTATTTT
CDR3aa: CASSPGTSGTLADTQYF

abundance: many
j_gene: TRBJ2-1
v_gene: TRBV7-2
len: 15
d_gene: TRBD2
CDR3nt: TGTGCCAGCAGCTTAGAACCAGCGGGAGTCCATGAGCAGTTCTTC
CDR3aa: CASSLEPAGVHEQFF

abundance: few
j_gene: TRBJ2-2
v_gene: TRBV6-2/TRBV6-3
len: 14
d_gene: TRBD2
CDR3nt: TGTGCCAGCAGTTATAAAGCGGGGACCGGGGAGCTGTTTTTT
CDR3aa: CASSYKAGTGELFF

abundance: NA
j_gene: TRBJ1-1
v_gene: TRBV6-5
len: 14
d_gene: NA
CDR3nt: TGTGCCAGCGGGGAGGGGGGCCCGAACACTGAAGCTTTCTTT
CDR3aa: CASGEGGPNTEAFF

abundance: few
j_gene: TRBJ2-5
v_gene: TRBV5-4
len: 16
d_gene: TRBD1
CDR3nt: TGTGCCAGCAGCTTGAAGGGGGCGCATAATCGGGAGACCCAGTACTTC
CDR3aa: CASSLKGAHNRETQYF

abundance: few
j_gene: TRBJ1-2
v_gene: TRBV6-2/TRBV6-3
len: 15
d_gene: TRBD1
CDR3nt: TGTGCCAGCGGACGACAGGGGACAGCTAACTATGGCTACACCTTC
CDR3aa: CASGRQGTANYGYTF

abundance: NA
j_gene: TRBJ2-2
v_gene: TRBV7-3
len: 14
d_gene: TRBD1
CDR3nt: TGTGCCAGCAGCTCGACAGGGAGCACCGGGGAGCTGTTTTTT
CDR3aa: CASSSTGSTGELFF

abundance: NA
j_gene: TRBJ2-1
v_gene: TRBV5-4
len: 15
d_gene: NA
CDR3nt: TGTGCCAGCAGCTTGGGAGCGGTCTCCTACAATGAGCAGTTCTTC
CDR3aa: CASSLGAVSYNEQFF